Listed below are T cell receptor beta chains from one sample, sequenced in a study of T cell changes during pregnancy in multiple sclerosis. Sequenced by immunoSEQ multiplex PCR; TCRdb stores in-frame clones only, minus some. The sample contains under 55,000 clones, 93% of which appear only once. The sequencing used peripheral blood, collected in the second trimester of pregnancy. The receptors were sampled from a female donor with multiple sclerosis, enrolled in a pregnancy study. Each CDR3 is given with its conserved first and last residue. D genes are given only for firm matches.

J	D	V	CDR3	DNA
TRBJ1-2	NA	TRBV4-3	CASSQSRGTGGYTF	TGCGCCAGCAGCCAATCCCGGGGAACGGGGGGCTACACCTTC
TRBJ2-7	NA	TRBV30	CAWSAGPLSYEQYF	TGTGCCTGGAGCGCGGGACCTCTATCCTACGAGCAGTACTTC
TRBJ2-5	TRBD1	TRBV4-2	CASSLQLTGMETQYF	TGTGCCAGCAGTCTCCAACTGACAGGGATGGAGACCCAGTACTTC
TRBJ2-3	NA	TRBV9	CASSVAGTMADTQYF	TGTGCCAGCAGCGTAGCTGGGACAATGGCAGATACGCAGTATTTT
TRBJ2-2	NA	TRBV19	CASSILAENTGELFF	TGTGCCAGTAGTATACTGGCAGAGAACACCGGGGAGCTGTTTTTT
TRBJ2-1	TRBD2	TRBV14	CASSPGLAGYNEQFF	TGTGCCAGCAGTCCGGGACTAGCGGGGTATAATGAGCAGTTCTTC
TRBJ1-4	NA	TRBV29-1	CSVFDSEKLFF	TGCAGCGTTTTCGACAGTGAAAAACTGTTTTTT
TRBJ2-7	NA	TRBV29-1	CSVDDPGGSYEQYF	TGCAGCGTTGATGACCCCGGAGGCTCCTACGAGCAGTACTTC
TRBJ2-1	NA	TRBV9	CASSVDPRGKDNEQFF	TGTGCCAGCAGCGTAGACCCTCGCGGGAAAGACAATGAGCAGTTCTTC
TRBJ1-5	TRBD1	TRBV2	CASSEWDSTNQPQHF	TGTGCCAGCAGTGAATGGGACAGTACCAATCAGCCCCAGCATTTT
TRBJ1-1	TRBD1	TRBV11-3	CASSSTGVMEAFF	TGTGCCAGCAGCTCAACAGGGGTAATGGAAGCTTTCTTT
TRBJ2-3	NA	TRBV7-6	CASSSTSSGTDTQYF	TGTGCCAGCAGCTCAACGAGTAGTGGCACAGATACGCAGTATTTT
TRBJ2-1	NA	TRBV23-1	CASSQRPVPLFNNEQFF	TGCGCCAGCAGTCAGAGGCCAGTCCCTCTATTCAACAATGAGCAGTTCTTC
TRBJ1-2	NA	TRBV4-3	CASSQVAGANYGYTF	TGCGCCAGCAGCCAAGTGGCGGGAGCTAACTATGGCTACACCTTC
TRBJ2-1	TRBD2	TRBV5-1	CASSLGLAEDNEQFF	TGCGCCAGCAGCTTGGGACTAGCGGAAGACAATGAGCAGTTCTTC
TRBJ2-3	TRBD2	TRBV6-6	CASSYQLAGADTQYF	TGTGCCAGCAGTTACCAACTAGCGGGAGCAGATACGCAGTATTTT
TRBJ2-5	TRBD1	TRBV11-2	CASSLDIYGTEETQYF	TGTGCCAGCAGCTTAGATATCTACGGGACAGAAGAGACCCAGTACTTC
TRBJ2-5	TRBD1	TRBV6-1	CASSRDRDETQYF	TGTGCCAGCAGTAGGGACAGGGACGAGACCCAGTACTTC
TRBJ2-7	NA	TRBV29-1	CSVSPGVLADEQYF	TGCAGCGTTAGTCCCGGGGTCCTTGCGGACGAGCAGTACTTC
TRBJ2-2	NA	TRBV6-4	CASSASNTGELFF	TGTGCCAGCAGTGCCTCGAACACCGGGGAGCTGTTTTTT